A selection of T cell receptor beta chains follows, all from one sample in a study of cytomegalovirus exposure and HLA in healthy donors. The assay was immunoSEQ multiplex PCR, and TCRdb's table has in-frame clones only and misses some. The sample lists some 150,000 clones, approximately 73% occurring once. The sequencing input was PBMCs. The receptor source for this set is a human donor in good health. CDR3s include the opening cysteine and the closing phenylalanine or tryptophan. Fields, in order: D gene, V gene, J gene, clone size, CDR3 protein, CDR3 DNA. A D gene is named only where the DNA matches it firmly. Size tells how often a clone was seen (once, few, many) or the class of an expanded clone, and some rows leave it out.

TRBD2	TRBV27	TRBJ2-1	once	CASSLSWGGFFNEQFF	TGTGCCAGCAGTTTATCTTGGGGGGGGTTCTTTAATGAGCAGTTCTTC
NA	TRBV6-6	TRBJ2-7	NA	CASNHLGPTDEQYF	TGTGCCAGCAATCACCTAGGCCCAACTGACGAGCAGTACTTC
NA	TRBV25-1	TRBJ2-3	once	CASSGYRGDTQYF	TGTGCCAGCAGTGGGTATCGGGGAGATACGCAGTATTTT
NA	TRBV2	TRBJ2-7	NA	CASSGPETYEGYF	TGTGCCAGCAGTGGCCCAGAGACCTACGAGGGGTACTTC
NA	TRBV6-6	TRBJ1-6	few	CASTPGEGSYNSPLHF	TGTGCCAGCACCCCCGGGGAGGGCTCCTATAATTCACCCCTCCACTTT
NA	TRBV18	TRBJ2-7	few	CASSPRALTYEQYF	TGTGCCAGCTCACCGAGGGCCCTGACCTACGAGCAGTACTTC
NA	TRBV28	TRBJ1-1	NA	CASSLEAVLNTEAFF	TGTGCCAGCAGTTTAGAAGCGGTTCTGAACACTGAAGCTTTCTTT
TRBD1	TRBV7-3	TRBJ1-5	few	CASSLSGKEGQNSNQPQHF	TGTGCCAGCAGCTTAAGCGGGAAAGAGGGACAGAATAGCAATCAGCCCCAGCATTTT
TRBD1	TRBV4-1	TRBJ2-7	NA	CASSQLDRGLVQYF	TGCGCCAGCAGCCAACTGGACAGGGGGCTGGTGCAGTACTTC
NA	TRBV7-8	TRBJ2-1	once	CASSFTERMSSYNEQFF	TGTGCCAGCAGCTTTACTGAGCGGATGAGCTCCTACAATGAGCAGTTCTTC
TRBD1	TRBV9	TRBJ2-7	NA	CASSPKQGAYEQYF	TGTGCCAGCAGCCCAAAGCAGGGGGCCTACGAGCAGTACTTC
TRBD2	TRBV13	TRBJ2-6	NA	CASSLMLAGSSSGANVLTF	TGTGCCAGCAGCTTAATGCTAGCGGGGTCCTCCTCTGGGGCCAACGTCCTGACTTTC
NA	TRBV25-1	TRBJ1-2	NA	CASSESWGQSGYTF	TGTGCCAGCAGTGAGAGTTGGGGGCAGAGTGGCTACACCTTC
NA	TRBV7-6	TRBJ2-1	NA	CASSLGSGTVNEQFF	TGTGCCAGCAGCTTAGGTAGCGGTACTGTGAATGAGCAGTTCTTC
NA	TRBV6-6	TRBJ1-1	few	CASSPRSAGNTEAFF	TGTGCCAGCAGCCCCCGTAGTGCGGGAAACACTGAAGCTTTCTTT
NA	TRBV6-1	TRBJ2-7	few	CASSVGDSSYEQYF	TGTGCCAGCAGTGTCGGGGATAGCTCCTACGAGCAGTACTTC
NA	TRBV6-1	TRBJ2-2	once	CASSWGLGNTGELFF	TGTGCCAGCAGTTGGGGGCTGGGAAACACCGGGGAGCTGTTTTTT
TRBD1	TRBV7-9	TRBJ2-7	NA	CASSPRDRLVHEQYF	TGTGCCAGCAGCCCCCGGGACAGGTTGGTCCACGAGCAGTACTTC
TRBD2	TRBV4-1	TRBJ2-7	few	CASSQEGGLAVNEQYF	TGCGCCAGCAGCCAAGAAGGGGGACTAGCGGTAAACGAGCAGTACTTC
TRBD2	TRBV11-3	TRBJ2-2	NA	CASSPGTSGRNTGELFF	TGTGCCAGCAGCCCAGGGACTAGCGGGAGAAACACCGGGGAGCTGTTTTTT
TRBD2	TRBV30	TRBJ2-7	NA	CAWSLPRTSGSYEQYF	TGTGCCTGGAGTTTACCTCGGACTAGCGGGAGCTACGAGCAGTACTTC
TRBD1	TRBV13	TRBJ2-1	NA	CASSLIRQGLYNEQFF	TGTGCCAGCAGCTTGATCCGACAGGGCCTATACAATGAGCAGTTCTTC
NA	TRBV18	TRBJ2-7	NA	CASSPKKSGEQYF	TGTGCCAGCTCACCAAAAAAGAGCGGCGAGCAGTACTTC
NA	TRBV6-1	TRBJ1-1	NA	CASSDQGTEAFF	TGTGCCAGCAGTGATCAGGGGACTGAAGCTTTCTTT
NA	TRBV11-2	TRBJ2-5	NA	CASSPPLQETQYF	TGTGCCAGCAGCCCCCCCTTGCAAGAGACCCAGTACTTC
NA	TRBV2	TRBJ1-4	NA	CASSPRKSTTNGKLFF	TGTGCCAGCAGCCCGAGAAAGTCAACAACTAATGGAAAACTGTTTTTT
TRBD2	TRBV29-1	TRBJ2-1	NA	CSVGRGGYNEQFF	TGCAGCGTTGGTCGGGGGGGCTACAATGAGCAGTTCTTC
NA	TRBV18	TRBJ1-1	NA	CASSPAVRNTEAFF	TGTGCCAGCTCACCAGCCGTCAGGAACACTGAAGCTTTCTTT
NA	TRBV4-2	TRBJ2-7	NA	CASSQINRVGEQYF	TGTGCCAGCAGCCAGATTAACAGGGTGGGGGAGCAGTACTTC
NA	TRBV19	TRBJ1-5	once	CASSEGVNQPQHF	TGTGCCAGTAGTGAGGGGGTGAATCAGCCCCAGCATTTT